The entry below gives a single TCR beta chain sequence along with its context. The germline CDR1 and CDR2 sequences are SGHRS and YFSETQ. V lost 2 bases, J lost 2 bases, and 14 bases lay in between. This CDR3 has 15 amino acids. The sample comes from a study of blood T cell repertoires in COVID-19. Turning to the study itself: Acute and convalescent COVID-19 samples came from the United States, Italy and Spain. Sources were T cells, B-cell-depleted T cells, or PBMCs; the material itself was cDNA or gDNA.

Original processing methods: Cell counts per sample came from amplifying reference gene primers. This table comes from immunoSEQ multiplex PCR, and its TCRdb copy is limited to in-frame clones, with some not included. Clonal size and the V and J genes are those of that table, whereas D and trimming came from the DNA. Found here are fewer than 95,000 clones, more than 70% of them singletons; the top ten hold 0.47%. The chain recombines TRBV5-1 with TRBJ2-7, with TRBD2 as a possible D gene (5 bases). This clonotype was obtained from a man in his sixties with acute or convalescent COVID-19. The sample comprised peripheral blood. The CDR3 sequence: CASSLLDTLAYEQYF. The CDR3 DNA reads TGCGCCAGCAGCTTACTAGACACATTAGCCTACGAGCAGTACTTC.